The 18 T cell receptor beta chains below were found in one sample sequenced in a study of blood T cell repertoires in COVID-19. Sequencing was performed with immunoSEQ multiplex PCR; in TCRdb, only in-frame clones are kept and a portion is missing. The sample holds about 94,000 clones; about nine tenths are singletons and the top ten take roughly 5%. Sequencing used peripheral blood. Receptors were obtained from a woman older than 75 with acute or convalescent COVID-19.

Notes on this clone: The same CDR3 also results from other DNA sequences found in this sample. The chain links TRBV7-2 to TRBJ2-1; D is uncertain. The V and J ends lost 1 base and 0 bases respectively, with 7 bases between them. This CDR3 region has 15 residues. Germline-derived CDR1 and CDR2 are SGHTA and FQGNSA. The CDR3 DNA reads TGTGCCAGCAGCTTAGAGAAGAGCTCCTACAATGAGCAGTTCTTC. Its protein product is CASSLEKSSYNEQFF.

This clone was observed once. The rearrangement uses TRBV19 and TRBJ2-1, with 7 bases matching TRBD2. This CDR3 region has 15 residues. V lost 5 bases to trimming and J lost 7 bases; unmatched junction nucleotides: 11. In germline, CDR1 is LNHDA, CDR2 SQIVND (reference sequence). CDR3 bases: TGTGCCAGTAGTCCGGGTGGGGGACTACCTAATGAGCAGTTCTTC. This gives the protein CASSPGGGLPNEQFF.

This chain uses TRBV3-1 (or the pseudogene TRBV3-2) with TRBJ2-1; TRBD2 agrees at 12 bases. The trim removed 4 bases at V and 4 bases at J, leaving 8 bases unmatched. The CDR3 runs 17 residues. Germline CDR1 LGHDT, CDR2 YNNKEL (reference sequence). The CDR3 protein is CASSRTSGGTSYNEQFF. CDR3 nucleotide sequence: TGTGCCAGCAGCCGCACTAGCGGGGGGACTTCTTACAATGAGCAGTTCTTC.

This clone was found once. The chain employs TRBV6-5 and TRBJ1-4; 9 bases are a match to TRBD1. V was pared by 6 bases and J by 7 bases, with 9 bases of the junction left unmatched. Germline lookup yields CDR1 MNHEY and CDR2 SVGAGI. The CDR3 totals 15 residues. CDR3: CASRFSGTGSEKLFF. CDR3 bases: TGTGCCAGCAGATTTTCCGGGACAGGGAGTGAAAAACTGTTTTTT.

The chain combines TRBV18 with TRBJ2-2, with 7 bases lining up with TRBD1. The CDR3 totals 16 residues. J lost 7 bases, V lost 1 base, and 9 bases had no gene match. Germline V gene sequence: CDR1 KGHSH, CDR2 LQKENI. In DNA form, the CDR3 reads TGTGCCAGCTCACCACAAAGTGACAGGGCGGTCGGGGAGCTGTTTTTT. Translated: CASSPQSDRAVGELFF.

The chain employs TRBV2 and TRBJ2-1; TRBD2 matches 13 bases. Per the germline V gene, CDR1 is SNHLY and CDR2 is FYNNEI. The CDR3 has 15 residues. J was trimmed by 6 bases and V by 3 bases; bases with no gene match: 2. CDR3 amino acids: CASSETSGGSNEQFF. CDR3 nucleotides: TGTGCCAGCAGTGAGACTAGCGGGGGGTCCAATGAGCAGTTCTTC.

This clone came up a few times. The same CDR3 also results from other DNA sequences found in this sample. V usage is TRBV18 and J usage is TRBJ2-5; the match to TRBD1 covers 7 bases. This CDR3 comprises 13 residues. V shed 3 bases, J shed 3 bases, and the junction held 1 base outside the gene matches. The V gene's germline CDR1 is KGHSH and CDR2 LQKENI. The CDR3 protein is CASSPGTEETQYF. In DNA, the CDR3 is TGTGCCAGCTCACCGGGGACAGAAGAGACCCAGTACTTC.

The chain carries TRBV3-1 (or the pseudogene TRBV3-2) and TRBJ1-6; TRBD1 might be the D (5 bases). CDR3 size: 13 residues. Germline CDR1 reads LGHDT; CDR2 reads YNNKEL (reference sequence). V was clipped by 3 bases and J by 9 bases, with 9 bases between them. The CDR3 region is CASSQSGGSPLHF. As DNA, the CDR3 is TGTGCCAGCAGCCAGAGCGGGGGTTCACCCCTCCACTTT.

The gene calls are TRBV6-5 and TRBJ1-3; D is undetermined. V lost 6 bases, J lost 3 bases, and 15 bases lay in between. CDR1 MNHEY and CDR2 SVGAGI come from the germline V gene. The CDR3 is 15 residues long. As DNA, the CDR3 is TGTGCCAGCAGGAAGAACAGCAAAAGTGGAAACACCATATATTTT. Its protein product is CASRKNSKSGNTIYF.

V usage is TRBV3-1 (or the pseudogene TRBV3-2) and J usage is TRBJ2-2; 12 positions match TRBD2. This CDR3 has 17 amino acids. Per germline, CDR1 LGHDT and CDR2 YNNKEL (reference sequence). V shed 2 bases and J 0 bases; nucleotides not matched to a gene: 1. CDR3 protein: CASSQRTSGANTGELFF. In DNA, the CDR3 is TGTGCCAGCAGCCAACGGACTAGCGGGGCGAACACCGGGGAGCTGTTTTTT.

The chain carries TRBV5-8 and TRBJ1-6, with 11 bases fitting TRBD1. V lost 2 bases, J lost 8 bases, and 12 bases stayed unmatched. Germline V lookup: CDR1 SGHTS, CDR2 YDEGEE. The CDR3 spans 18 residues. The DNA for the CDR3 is TGTGCCAGCAGCTTCAGGACAGGGGGCCAAGTGGTTGATTCACCCCTCCACTTT. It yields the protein CASSFRTGGQVVDSPLHF.

This CDR3 reads CASGDRTYSNQPQHF. The CDR3 coding sequence is TGTGCCAGTGGGGACAGAACTTATAGCAATCAGCCCCAGCATTTT. This chain joins TRBV7-2 and TRBJ1-5; 7 bases line up with TRBD1. The V gene end was trimmed by 9 bases and the J gene end by 0 bases; junction bases not matched to a gene: 8. The CDR3 totals 15 residues. Germline CDR1 reads SGHTA; CDR2 reads FQGNSA.

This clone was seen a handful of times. The CDR3 region has the DNA TGTGCCAGCAGCAAGGACATGTTAACAAGCACCGGGGAGCTGTTTTTT. As protein: CASSKDMLTSTGELFF. The V gene is TRBV7-9, the J gene TRBJ2-2; D possibly corresponds to TRBD1 (5 bases). Germline assignment: CDR1 SEHNR and CDR2 FQNEAQ (reference sequence). The CDR3 consists of 16 residues. With 5 bases removed from V and 4 bases from J, the gap between germline ends came to 17 bases.

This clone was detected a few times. The DNA of the CDR3 is TGTGCCAGCAGGAAAGGCCAGGGGGCGACCAATGAGCAGTTCTTC. As protein: CASRKGQGATNEQFF. The chain joins TRBV6-5 to TRBJ2-1; TRBD1 matches at 8 bases. This CDR3 comprises 15 residues. Germline V lookup: CDR1 MNHEY, CDR2 SVGAGI. J was trimmed by 6 bases and V by 6 bases; bases with no gene match: 10.

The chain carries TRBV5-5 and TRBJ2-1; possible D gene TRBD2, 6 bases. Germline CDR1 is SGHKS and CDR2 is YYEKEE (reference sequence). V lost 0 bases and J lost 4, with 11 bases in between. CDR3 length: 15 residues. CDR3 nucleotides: TGTGCCAGCAGCTTGGGCAGCGGGTCTTACAATGAGCAGTTCTTC. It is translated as CASSLGSGSYNEQFF.

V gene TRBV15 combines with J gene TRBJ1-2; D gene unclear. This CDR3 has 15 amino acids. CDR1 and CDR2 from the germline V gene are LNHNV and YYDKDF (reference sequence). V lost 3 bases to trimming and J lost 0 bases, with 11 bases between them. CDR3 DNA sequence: TGTGCCACCAGCAGCGGGGAGGGAGCTAACTATGGCTACACCTTC. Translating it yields CATSSGEGANYGYTF. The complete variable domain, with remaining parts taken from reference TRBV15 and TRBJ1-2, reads DAMVIQNPRYQVTQFGKPVTLSCSQTLNHNVMYWYQQKSSQAPKLLFHYYDKDFNNEADTPDNFQSRRPNTSFCFLDIRSPGLGDTAMYLCATSSGEGANYGYTFGSGTRLTVV.

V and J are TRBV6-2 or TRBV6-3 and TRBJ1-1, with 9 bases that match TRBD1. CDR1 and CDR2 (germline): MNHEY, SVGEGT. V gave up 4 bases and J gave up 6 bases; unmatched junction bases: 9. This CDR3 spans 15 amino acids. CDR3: CASSSYGQGSPEAFF. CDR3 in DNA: TGTGCCAGCAGTTCCTATGGACAGGGGAGTCCTGAAGCTTTCTTT.

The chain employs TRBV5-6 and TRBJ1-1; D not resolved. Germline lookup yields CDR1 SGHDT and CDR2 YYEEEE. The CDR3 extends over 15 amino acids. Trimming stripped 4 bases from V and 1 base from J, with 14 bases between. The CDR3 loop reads CASSRTTGQNTEAFF. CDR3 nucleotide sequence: TGTGCCAGCAGCCGAACCACCGGTCAGAACACTGAAGCTTTCTTT.